This passage covers 12 T cell receptor beta chains from one sample sequenced in a study of identical twins. TCRdb passed the 5' RACE reads through MiXCR, listing each CDR3 protein once. The table shows 690,000 or so distinct CDR3 sequences, with over 8.5% occurring only once. These same data were also listed under a study on yellow fever vaccine responses in identical twins.

The source material was PBMCs. Source of these receptors: a woman in her late teens or twenties in good health.

This chain links TRBV5-1 with TRBJ2-1, with 8 bases that match TRBD2. The CDR3 contains 14 residues. The junction had 5 bases not matched to a gene; V was cut back by 1 base and J by 8 bases. The germline gives CDR1 SGHRS, CDR2 YFSETQ. The CDR3 protein is CASSLNSGDDEQFF. As DNA, the CDR3 is TGCGCCAGCAGCTTGAATAGCGGGGACGATGAGCAGTTCTTC. Based on the CDR3 plus reference TRBV5-1 and TRBJ2-1, the full variable domain is KAGVTQTPRYLIKTRGQQVTLSCSPISGHRSVSWYQQTPGQGLQFLFEYFSETQRNKGNFPGRFSGRQFSNSRSEMNVSTLELGDSALYLCASSLNSGDDEQFFGPGTRLTVL.

V usage is TRBV7-9 and J usage is TRBJ1-1; no definite D call. The CDR3 runs to 12 residues. Germline V gene data show CDR1 as SEHNR and CDR2 as FQNEAQ (reference sequence). With 2 bases removed from V and 4 bases from J, the gap between germline ends came to 5 bases. The CDR3 is CASSLLSTEAFF. CDR3 DNA: TGTGCCAGCAGCTTACTGAGCACTGAAGCTTTCTTT.

The CDR3, as DNA: TGCAGTGCTAGCGGCACATTCTCAGGCTACAATGAGCAGTTCTTC. Protein product: CSASGTFSGYNEQFF. J is TRBJ2-1 and V is TRBV20-1; D is undetermined. CDR1 DFQATT and CDR2 SNEGSKA come from the germline V gene (reference sequence). The CDR3 covers 15 residues. Trimming cost V 3 bases and J 3 bases, with 15 bases left between them.

V and J are TRBV29-1 and TRBJ2-1; 10 bases agree with TRBD1. With V trimmed by 7 bases and J by 6 bases, 3 bases remained unmatched. The CDR3 consists of 12 residues. Germline lookup yields CDR1 SQVTM and CDR2 ANQGSEA. DNA of the CDR3: TGCAGCGGAGGACAGGGGGGCAATGAGCAGTTCTTC. It specifies CSGGQGGNEQFF.

This clonotype was counted between two and nine times. The V call is TRBV20-1, the J call TRBJ2-7; 12 nucleotides match TRBD2. Losses at the gene ends were 2 bases for V and 11 bases for J; bases not matched to a gene: 10. Germline lookup yields CDR1 DFQATT and CDR2 SNEGSKA (reference sequence). This CDR3 region has 14 residues. CDR3 sequence (DNA): TGCAGTGCTAGAATGGGACTAGCGGGTCCCAAGGAGTACTTC. Translated, it gives CSARMGLAGPKEYF.

This clonotype was recorded a few times. V gene TRBV7-2 combines with J gene TRBJ2-7, with 7 positions matching TRBD2. The V gene's germline CDR1 is SGHTA and CDR2 FQGNSA. The CDR3 has 16 amino acids. Trimming cost V 5 bases and J 1 base; bases outside gene matches: 11. Here the CDR3 DNA reads TGTGCCAGCAGCCATTTCGGCGGGAGTGTATCCTACGAGCAGTACTTC. Residues: CASSHFGGSVSYEQYF.

The V and J genes are TRBV5-1 and TRBJ2-7; 10 bases map to TRBD1. The CDR3 extends over 16 amino acids. With 4 bases clipped from V and 5 bases from J, the junction kept 12 bases outside the gene matches. CDR1 SGHRS and CDR2 YFSETQ come from the germline V gene. In DNA, the CDR3 is TGCGCCAGCAGCCCGCCGGGACAGGGGTTGAAAGACGAGCAGTACTTC. It is translated as CASSPPGQGLKDEQYF.

This clonotype was counted only a few times. V and J are TRBV7-6 and TRBJ2-7, with 10 bases matching TRBD1. Germline lookup yields CDR1 SGHVS and CDR2 FNYEAQ. V shed 5 bases, J shed 0 bases, and the junction held 16 bases outside the gene matches. CDR3 size: 19 residues. Here the CDR3 reads CASSPKGQGFMRSSYEQYF. DNA of the CDR3: TGTGCCAGCAGCCCTAAGGGACAGGGGTTTATGAGGAGCTCCTACGAGCAGTACTTC.

This clonotype was observed many times. This chain links TRBV7-2 with TRBJ2-5, with D unresolved. The CDR3 length is 12 residues. With 2 bases removed from V and 3 bases from J, the gap between germline ends came to 4 bases. In germline, CDR1 is SGHTA, CDR2 FQGNSA. The DNA for the CDR3 is TGTGCCAGCAGCTTAATGAAAGAGACCCAGTACTTC. Translated: CASSLMKETQYF.

V is TRBV12-3 or TRBV12-4 and J is TRBJ2-5, with TRBD1 matching 7 bases. With V trimmed by 3 bases and J by 5 bases, 6 bases remained unmatched. The CDR3 is 14 residues long. The CDR3 sequence: CASSFLGGAETQYF. The DNA of the CDR3 is TGTGCCAGCAGTTTTTTAGGGGGCGCGGAGACCCAGTACTTC.

Many counts were recorded for this clonotype. The rearrangement uses TRBV4-3 and TRBJ2-3; possible D gene TRBD2, 5 bases. This CDR3 region has 15 residues. Germline loops: CDR1 LGHNA, CDR2 YSLEER. V lost 4 bases and J 1 base, leaving 12 bases between the germline ends. The CDR3 DNA is TGCGCCAGCAGCCGAGAGGGTGTCCGCACAGATACGCAGTATTTT. Its translation: CASSREGVRTDTQYF.

The chain joins TRBV18 to TRBJ2-3; D remains ambiguous. The germline gives CDR1 KGHSH, CDR2 LQKENI. The V end lost 9 bases, the J end lost 2 bases, and 12 bases lay between the germline ends. CDR3 size: 13 residues. The CDR3 DNA reads as TGTGCCAGTACTGTCAGCATCACAGATACGCAGTATTTT. It translates to CASTVSITDTQYF.